A single sample gave rise to the 6 T cell receptor beta chains below, sequenced in a study of blood T cells in healthy people across ages. Together with a sample-barcoded 5' primer, a J-beta primer mix was included in a second PCR lasting roughly 6 to 12 cycles. TCRdb re-called the 5' RACE reads with MiXCR, one entry per CDR3 protein. The sample shows around 1,100,000 distinct CDR3 sequences, less than 45% of them seen only once. Sequencing input: blood. Receptor source: a man aged 18 to 30 in good health.

V usage is TRBV28 and J usage is TRBJ2-2, with 8 bases identical to TRBD1. The trim removed 3 bases at V and 6 bases at J, leaving 6 bases unmatched. This CDR3 has 15 residues. Germline loops: CDR1 MDHEN, CDR2 SYDVKM. CDR3 sequence reads: CASSFRTGKSGELFF. The CDR3 DNA follows: TGTGCCAGCAGTTTCCGGACAGGGAAATCCGGGGAGCTGTTTTTT.

J is TRBJ2-3 and V is TRBV7-2; 11 bases map to TRBD2. V shed 6 bases and J 6 bases; nucleotides not matched to a gene: 8. The CDR3 consists of 15 residues. CDR1 is SGHTA, CDR2 FQGNSA, per germline. The CDR3 coding sequence is TGTGCCAGCAGTAAACTAGCGGGGGCGGTGGATACGCAGTATTTT. This sequence encodes CASSKLAGAVDTQYF. Supplemented by reference TRBV7-2 and TRBJ2-3, the full variable domain reads GAGVSQSPSNKVTEKGKDVELRCDPISGHTALYWYRQSLGQGLEFLIYFQGNSAPDKSGLPSDRFSAERTGGSVSTLTIQRTQQEDSAVYLCASSKLAGAVDTQYFGPGTRLTVL.

Details on this clonotype: Compared with germline, one end of the junction differs, possibly owing to a read error. The chain carries TRBV4-1 and TRBJ1-2; TRBD1 is a possible D gene (6 bases). In germline, CDR1 is MGHRA, CDR2 YSYEKL. CDR3 size: 15 residues. The CDR3 sequence is CAGSQGGVRNYGYTF. In nucleotides, the CDR3 is TGCGCCGGCAGCCAAGGGGGAGTGCGCAACTATGGCTACACCTTC.

This rearrangement joins TRBV7-2 to TRBJ2-1; D is ambiguous. The CDR3 consists of 14 residues. CDR1 SGHTA and CDR2 FQGNSA come from the germline V gene. V was cut by 2 bases and J by 6 bases, with 11 bases left in between. The CDR3, as DNA: TGTGCCAGCAGCTTATCGTCCTCGCCCAATGAGCAGTTCTTC. This codes for CASSLSSSPNEQFF.

J is TRBJ1-2 and V is TRBV20-1, with unresolved D. The CDR3 is 13 residues long. The V end lost 0 bases, the J end lost 4 bases, and 9 bases lay between the germline ends. Germline CDR1 DFQATT, CDR2 SNEGSKA (reference sequence). The CDR3 coding sequence is TGCAGTGCTAGAGATGGGAAGACCTATGGCTACACCTTC. The encoded protein is CSARDGKTYGYTF.

This clonotype was seen more than once but under ten times. The chain is built from TRBV7-9 and TRBJ1-2; TRBD1 agrees at 8 bases. V shed 4 bases, J shed 0 bases, and the junction held 16 bases outside the gene matches. The CDR3 consists of 19 residues. CDR1 and CDR2 from the germline V gene are SEHNR and FQNEAQ (reference sequence). The CDR3, as DNA: TGTGCCAGCAGCTCCCTTGGACAGGGCGACCCGCGCCCTAACTATGGCTACACCTTC. Translation gives CASSSLGQGDPRPNYGYTF.